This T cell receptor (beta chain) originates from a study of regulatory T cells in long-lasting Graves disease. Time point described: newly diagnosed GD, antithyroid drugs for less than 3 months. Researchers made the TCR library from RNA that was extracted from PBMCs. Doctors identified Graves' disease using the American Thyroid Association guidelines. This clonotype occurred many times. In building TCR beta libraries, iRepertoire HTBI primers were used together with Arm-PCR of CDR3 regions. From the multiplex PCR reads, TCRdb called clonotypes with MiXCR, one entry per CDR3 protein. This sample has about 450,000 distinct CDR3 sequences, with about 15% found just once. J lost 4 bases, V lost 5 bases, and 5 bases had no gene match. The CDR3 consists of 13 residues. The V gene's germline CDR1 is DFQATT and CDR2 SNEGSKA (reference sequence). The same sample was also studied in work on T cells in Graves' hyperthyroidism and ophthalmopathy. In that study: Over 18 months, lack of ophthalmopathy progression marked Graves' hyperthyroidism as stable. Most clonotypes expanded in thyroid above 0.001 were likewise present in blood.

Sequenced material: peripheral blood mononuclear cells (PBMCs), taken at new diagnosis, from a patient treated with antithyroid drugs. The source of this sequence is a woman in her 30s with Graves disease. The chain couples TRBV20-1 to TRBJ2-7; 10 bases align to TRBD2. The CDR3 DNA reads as TGCAGTGCTGGGACTAGCGCAAGTTACGAGCAGTACTTC. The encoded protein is CSAGTSASYEQYF.